The 28 T cell receptor beta chains reported below all come from one sample, sequenced in a study of cytomegalovirus exposure and HLA in healthy donors. A multiplex PCR was run with 60 Vbeta primers and 13 Jbeta primers. Sequencing used immunoSEQ multiplex PCR; TCRdb keeps in-frame clones, though not all of them. The top ten hold about 7.9% of the sample, which has roughly 120,000 clones, around 73% seen once. Sequences were obtained from PBMCs. These receptors were taken from a woman in her forties in good health and CMV-seropositive.

This clone was recorded only once. The chain employs TRBV7-2 and TRBJ2-1, with D perhaps TRBD1 (6 bases). Trimming stripped 4 bases from V and 1 base from J, with 17 bases between. Germline V lookup: CDR1 SGHTA, CDR2 FQGNSA. CDR3 size: 17 residues. CDR3 region: CASSSSRGPQSYNEQFF. The DNA for the CDR3 is TGTGCCAGCAGCTCATCCAGGGGACCGCAATCCTACAATGAGCAGTTCTTC.

V gene TRBV29-1 combines with J gene TRBJ2-5; weak D call: TRBD1 (5 bases). Trimming removed 6 bases at V and 4 bases at J, with 24 bases between. CDR1 is SQVTM and CDR2 is ANQGSEA in the germline V gene. The CDR3 length is 16 residues. CDR3 nucleotides: TGCAGCGTAAAACCTGAGGCAAGCAGGGTAACAGAGACCCAGTACTTC. As protein: CSVKPEASRVTETQYF.

The chain combines TRBV12-5 with TRBJ2-7, with D possibly matching TRBD1 (7 bases). Germline values: CDR1 LGHNT, CDR2 FRNRAP. This CDR3 comprises 15 residues. V was pared by 6 bases and J by 4 bases, with 19 bases between. CDR3 sequence (DNA): TGTGCTAGTGGCGACCTTAGGCAGGGGGGTTACGAGCAGTACTTC. It encodes CASGDLRQGGYEQYF.

The chain carries TRBV7-3 and TRBJ2-6, with D uncertain. This CDR3 is 15 amino acids long. Looked up from germline, CDR1 is SGHTA and CDR2 is FQGTGA. The germline V and J ends were trimmed by 5 bases and 2 bases, with 10 bases remaining between them. Written as DNA, the CDR3 is TGTGCCAGCAGCCTAAGGGCTACTGGGGCCAACGTCCTGACTTTC. Translated, it gives CASSLRATGANVLTF.

This clone was detected only once. This rearrangement joins TRBV11-2 to TRBJ1-2, with 8 bases that match TRBD1. The V segment lost 5 bases and the J segment 8 bases; nucleotides outside the gene matches: 7. CDR3 length: 13 residues. Germline V gene data show CDR1 as SGHAT and CDR2 as FQNNGV. The CDR3 region is CASSHETGVGYTF. The CDR3 coding sequence is TGTGCCAGCAGCCACGAGACAGGGGTCGGCTACACCTTC.

The chain recombines TRBV30 with TRBJ1-2; D unclear. CDR3 length: 16 amino acids. V lost 3 bases, J lost 6 bases, and 23 bases lay in between. The germline V gene has CDR1 GTSNPN and CDR2 SVGIG (reference sequence). DNA of the CDR3: TGTGCCTGGAGCGGAGTTGGGGAGAGGAGAAAGCATGGCTACACCTTC. Its translation: CAWSGVGERRKHGYTF.

The chain carries TRBV19 and TRBJ2-3; D is uncertain. V dropped 5 bases and J dropped 5 bases, with 11 bases sitting between them. CDR1 and CDR2 (germline): LNHDA, SQIVND (reference sequence). This CDR3 has 13 residues. The CDR3, as DNA: TGTGCCAGTAGTTCTCAGACGGGAGATACGCAGTATTTT. Amino acid sequence: CASSSQTGDTQYF.

The chain is built from TRBV2 and TRBJ1-4; no firm D call. CDR3 length: 13 amino acids. The ends were cut back, 2 bases at V and 8 bases at J, with 9 bases in the middle. The V gene's germline CDR1 is SNHLY and CDR2 FYNNEI. The DNA of the CDR3 is TGTGCCAGCAGTGAACCCCCGCGGGAAAAACTGTTTTTT. Residues: CASSEPPREKLFF.

The rearrangement uses TRBV18 and TRBJ2-4; a possible D gene is TRBD2 (6 bases). CDR1 is KGHSH, CDR2 LQKENI, per germline. V lost 0 bases, J lost 3 bases, and 9 bases lay in between. The length of the CDR3 is 15 residues. The CDR3 DNA reads as TGTGCCAGCTCACCACCGAAGGGACTCAAAAACATTCAGTACTTC. This gives the protein CASSPPKGLKNIQYF.

The chain joins TRBV6-5 to TRBJ1-6, with no clear D. The CDR3 spans 15 residues. Trimming pared 0 bases from V and 5 bases from J, leaving 8 bases between. Germline V gives CDR1 MNHEY, CDR2 SVGAGI. CDR3: CASSYSSGNNSPLHF. The CDR3 region has the DNA TGTGCCAGCAGTTACTCGTCAGGAAATAATTCACCCCTCCACTTT.

The rearrangement links TRBV20-1 to TRBJ1-2, with no clear D. The CDR3 spans 11 residues. Trimming removed 0 bases at V and 10 bases at J, with 9 bases between. CDR1 is DFQATT and CDR2 is SNEGSKA in the germline V gene (reference sequence). This CDR3 reads CSARDSNIYTF. The CDR3 nucleotides read TGCAGTGCTAGAGATTCGAACATCTACACCTTC.

The chain couples TRBV4-3 to TRBJ1-4; no clear D. Between the trimmed V and J ends, which lost 0 bases and 8 bases, there was a span of 13 bases. The germline V gene encodes CDR1 LGHNA and CDR2 YSLEER. CDR3 length: 15 amino acids. CDR3 DNA: TGCGCCAGCAGCCAAGATCCTGAGGGTACGGAAAAACTGTTTTTT. Translating it yields CASSQDPEGTEKLFF.

The table lists this clone with a few counts. Different DNA sequences within this sample yield the same CDR3. The chain has TRBV5-4 and TRBJ1-1, with D perhaps matching TRBD1 (6 bases). The germline V and J ends were trimmed by 0 bases and 0 bases, with 6 bases remaining between them. This CDR3 spans 14 amino acids. Looked up from germline, CDR1 is SGHNT and CDR2 is YYREEE (reference sequence). CDR3 sequence reads: CASSLGQVNTEAFF. Written as DNA, the CDR3 is TGTGCCAGCAGCTTGGGACAGGTGAACACTGAAGCTTTCTTT. The full variable domain, rest sourced from reference TRBV5-4 and TRBJ1-1, is ETGVTQSPTHLIKTRGQQVTLRCSSQSGHNTVSWYQQALGQGPQFIFQYYREEENGRGNFPPRFSGLQFPNYSSELNVNALELDDSALYLCASSLGQVNTEAFFGQGTRLTVV.

The chain carries TRBV5-1 and TRBJ1-2, with unresolved D. The CDR3 loop spans 15 amino acids. Germline CDR1 reads SGHRS; CDR2 reads YFSETQ. Trimming removed 0 bases from V and 2 bases from J, with 11 bases in between. The CDR3: CASSLGLATNYGYTF. The CDR3 DNA reads as TGCGCCAGCAGCTTGGGGCTCGCAACAAACTATGGCTACACCTTC.

This clone was counted between two and nine times. This chain uses TRBV29-1 with TRBJ1-1; perhaps TRBD1 as D (6 bases). Trimming took off 5 bases at V and 1 base at J, with 14 bases between the two ends. The CDR3 runs 14 residues. The germline V gene encodes CDR1 SQVTM and CDR2 ANQGSEA. CDR3 region: CSVITLTGNTEAFF. The CDR3 DNA reads as TGCAGCGTTATAACTTTGACAGGGAACACTGAAGCTTTCTTT.

V usage is TRBV5-1 and J usage is TRBJ2-2, with D perhaps matching TRBD2 (5 bases). CDR1 is SGHRS and CDR2 is YFSETQ in the germline V gene. The CDR3 is 15 amino acids. The V end lost 6 bases, the J end lost 0 bases, and 12 bases lay between the germline ends. In nucleotides, the CDR3 is TGCGCCAGCAAGAGGCCCGGGGCGAACACCGGGGAGCTGTTTTTT. It encodes CASKRPGANTGELFF.

The V and J genes are TRBV27 and TRBJ2-5; possible D gene TRBD1, 6 bases. Trimming took 5 bases from V and 3 from J, leaving 10 bases between them. This CDR3 comprises 13 residues. The V gene's germline CDR1 is MNHEY and CDR2 SMNVEV (reference sequence). CDR3 protein: CASSTGLEETQYF. CDR3 nucleotides: TGTGCCAGCAGTACAGGGTTGGAAGAGACCCAGTACTTC.

The chain uses TRBV19 and TRBJ2-3; the D is unclear. The V gene's germline CDR1 is LNHDA and CDR2 SQIVND (reference sequence). CDR3 length: 15 residues. V was shortened by 4 bases and J by 0 bases, with 11 bases between the two germline ends. The CDR3 loop reads CASSRSRSSTDTQYF. DNA for the CDR3: TGTGCCAGTAGTAGAAGCCGATCTAGCACAGATACGCAGTATTTT.

Only one count was recorded for this clone. The chain recombines TRBV2 with TRBJ1-2; 7 nucleotides line up with TRBD1. From germline, CDR1 is SNHLY and CDR2 FYNNEI. This CDR3 is built from 15 residues. Germline trimming cut 7 bases from V and 0 bases from J; bases unmatched to any gene: 8. DNA for the CDR3: TGTGCCAGCACCGGGACAGATATTCCTAACTATGGCTACACCTTC. Translated, it gives CASTGTDIPNYGYTF.

This rearrangement joins TRBV7-4 to TRBJ1-5, with TRBD1 matching over 7 bases. The CDR3 contains 12 residues. Germline lookup yields CDR1 SGHVT and CDR2 SQSDAQ. The V gene end was trimmed by 11 bases and the J gene end by 7 bases; junction bases not matched to a gene: 8. Written as DNA, the CDR3 is TGTGCCGCGCAGGGGGAAGAACAGCCCCAGCATTTT. Translation: CAAQGEEQPQHF.

For the CDR3, the DNA is TGTGCCAGCAGCTTAGACGGGACAGGGGACTTTGAAGCTTTCTTT. It specifies CASSLDGTGDFEAFF. The V gene is TRBV7-2, the J gene TRBJ1-1, with 10 bases lining up with TRBD1. V trimming: 1 base; J trimming: 7 bases; junction bases outside the gene matches: 6. The CDR3 is 15 amino acids. CDR1 is SGHTA, CDR2 FQGNSA, per germline.

The chain couples TRBV4-1 to TRBJ2-7; D uncertain. Trimming took 2 bases from V and 0 from J, leaving 8 bases between them. The CDR3 spans 14 residues. Germline lookup yields CDR1 MGHRA and CDR2 YSYEKL. CDR3 sequence (DNA): TGCGCCAGCAGCCAAAGAACAGACTCCTACGAGCAGTACTTC. Translated: CASSQRTDSYEQYF.

The sample holds a few counts of this clone. The chain combines TRBV2 with TRBJ1-5; D perhaps matches TRBD1 (5 bases). The germline V gene encodes CDR1 SNHLY and CDR2 FYNNEI. CDR3 length: 15 amino acids. V dropped 6 bases and J dropped 4 bases, with 16 bases sitting between them. The CDR3 protein is CASSRLRGENQPQHF. CDR3 bases: TGTGCCAGCAGCCGCTTGCGGGGGGAAAATCAGCCCCAGCATTTT.

The chain combines TRBV6-6 with TRBJ2-7; 8 nucleotides match TRBD2. V dropped 6 bases and J dropped 5; count of bases not matched to a gene: 9. Germline values: CDR1 MNHNY, CDR2 SVGAGI (reference sequence). The CDR3 runs 14 residues. CDR3: CASSPRGGSDEQYF. CDR3 DNA sequence: TGTGCCAGCAGCCCTCGGGGGGGGTCGGACGAGCAGTACTTC.

This clone was seen once. This chain uses TRBV5-4 with TRBJ1-1; D unresolved. The germline gives CDR1 SGHNT, CDR2 YYREEE (reference sequence). Deletions cut 0 bases from V and 7 bases from J, with 7 bases between. The CDR3 contains 12 residues. For the CDR3, the DNA is TGTGCCAGCAGCTTGGAACAGCTTGAAGCTTTCTTT. Amino acid sequence: CASSLEQLEAFF.

The chain recombines TRBV5-1 with TRBJ2-6, with a weak D call TRBD1 (5 bases). V lost 0 bases and J 0 bases, leaving 7 bases between the germline ends. Looked up from germline, CDR1 is SGHRS and CDR2 is YFSETQ. The CDR3 covers 16 residues. CDR3 bases: TGCGCCAGCAGCTTGGGACAGAGCTCTGGGGCCAACGTCCTGACTTTC. Residues: CASSLGQSSGANVLTF.

The chain has TRBV6-5 and TRBJ2-2, with 8 bases that match TRBD2. CDR1 and CDR2 (germline): MNHEY, SVGAGI. The CDR3 is 15 residues long. J was trimmed by 5 bases and V by 4 bases; bases with no gene match: 6. The DNA for the CDR3 is TGTGCCAGCAGTTGGGCAGCGGGGGAGACCGGGGAGCTGTTTTTT. Its protein product is CASSWAAGETGELFF.

V and J are TRBV10-3 and TRBJ2-5; maybe TRBD1 (5 bases). The CDR3 length is 12 residues. CDR1 ENHRY and CDR2 SYGVKD come from the germline V gene. The V gene lost 7 bases and the J gene lost 1 base, with 7 bases spanning the gap. Here the CDR3 DNA reads TGTGCCATCACGGACACCCAAGAGACCCAGTACTTC. This sequence encodes CAITDTQETQYF.